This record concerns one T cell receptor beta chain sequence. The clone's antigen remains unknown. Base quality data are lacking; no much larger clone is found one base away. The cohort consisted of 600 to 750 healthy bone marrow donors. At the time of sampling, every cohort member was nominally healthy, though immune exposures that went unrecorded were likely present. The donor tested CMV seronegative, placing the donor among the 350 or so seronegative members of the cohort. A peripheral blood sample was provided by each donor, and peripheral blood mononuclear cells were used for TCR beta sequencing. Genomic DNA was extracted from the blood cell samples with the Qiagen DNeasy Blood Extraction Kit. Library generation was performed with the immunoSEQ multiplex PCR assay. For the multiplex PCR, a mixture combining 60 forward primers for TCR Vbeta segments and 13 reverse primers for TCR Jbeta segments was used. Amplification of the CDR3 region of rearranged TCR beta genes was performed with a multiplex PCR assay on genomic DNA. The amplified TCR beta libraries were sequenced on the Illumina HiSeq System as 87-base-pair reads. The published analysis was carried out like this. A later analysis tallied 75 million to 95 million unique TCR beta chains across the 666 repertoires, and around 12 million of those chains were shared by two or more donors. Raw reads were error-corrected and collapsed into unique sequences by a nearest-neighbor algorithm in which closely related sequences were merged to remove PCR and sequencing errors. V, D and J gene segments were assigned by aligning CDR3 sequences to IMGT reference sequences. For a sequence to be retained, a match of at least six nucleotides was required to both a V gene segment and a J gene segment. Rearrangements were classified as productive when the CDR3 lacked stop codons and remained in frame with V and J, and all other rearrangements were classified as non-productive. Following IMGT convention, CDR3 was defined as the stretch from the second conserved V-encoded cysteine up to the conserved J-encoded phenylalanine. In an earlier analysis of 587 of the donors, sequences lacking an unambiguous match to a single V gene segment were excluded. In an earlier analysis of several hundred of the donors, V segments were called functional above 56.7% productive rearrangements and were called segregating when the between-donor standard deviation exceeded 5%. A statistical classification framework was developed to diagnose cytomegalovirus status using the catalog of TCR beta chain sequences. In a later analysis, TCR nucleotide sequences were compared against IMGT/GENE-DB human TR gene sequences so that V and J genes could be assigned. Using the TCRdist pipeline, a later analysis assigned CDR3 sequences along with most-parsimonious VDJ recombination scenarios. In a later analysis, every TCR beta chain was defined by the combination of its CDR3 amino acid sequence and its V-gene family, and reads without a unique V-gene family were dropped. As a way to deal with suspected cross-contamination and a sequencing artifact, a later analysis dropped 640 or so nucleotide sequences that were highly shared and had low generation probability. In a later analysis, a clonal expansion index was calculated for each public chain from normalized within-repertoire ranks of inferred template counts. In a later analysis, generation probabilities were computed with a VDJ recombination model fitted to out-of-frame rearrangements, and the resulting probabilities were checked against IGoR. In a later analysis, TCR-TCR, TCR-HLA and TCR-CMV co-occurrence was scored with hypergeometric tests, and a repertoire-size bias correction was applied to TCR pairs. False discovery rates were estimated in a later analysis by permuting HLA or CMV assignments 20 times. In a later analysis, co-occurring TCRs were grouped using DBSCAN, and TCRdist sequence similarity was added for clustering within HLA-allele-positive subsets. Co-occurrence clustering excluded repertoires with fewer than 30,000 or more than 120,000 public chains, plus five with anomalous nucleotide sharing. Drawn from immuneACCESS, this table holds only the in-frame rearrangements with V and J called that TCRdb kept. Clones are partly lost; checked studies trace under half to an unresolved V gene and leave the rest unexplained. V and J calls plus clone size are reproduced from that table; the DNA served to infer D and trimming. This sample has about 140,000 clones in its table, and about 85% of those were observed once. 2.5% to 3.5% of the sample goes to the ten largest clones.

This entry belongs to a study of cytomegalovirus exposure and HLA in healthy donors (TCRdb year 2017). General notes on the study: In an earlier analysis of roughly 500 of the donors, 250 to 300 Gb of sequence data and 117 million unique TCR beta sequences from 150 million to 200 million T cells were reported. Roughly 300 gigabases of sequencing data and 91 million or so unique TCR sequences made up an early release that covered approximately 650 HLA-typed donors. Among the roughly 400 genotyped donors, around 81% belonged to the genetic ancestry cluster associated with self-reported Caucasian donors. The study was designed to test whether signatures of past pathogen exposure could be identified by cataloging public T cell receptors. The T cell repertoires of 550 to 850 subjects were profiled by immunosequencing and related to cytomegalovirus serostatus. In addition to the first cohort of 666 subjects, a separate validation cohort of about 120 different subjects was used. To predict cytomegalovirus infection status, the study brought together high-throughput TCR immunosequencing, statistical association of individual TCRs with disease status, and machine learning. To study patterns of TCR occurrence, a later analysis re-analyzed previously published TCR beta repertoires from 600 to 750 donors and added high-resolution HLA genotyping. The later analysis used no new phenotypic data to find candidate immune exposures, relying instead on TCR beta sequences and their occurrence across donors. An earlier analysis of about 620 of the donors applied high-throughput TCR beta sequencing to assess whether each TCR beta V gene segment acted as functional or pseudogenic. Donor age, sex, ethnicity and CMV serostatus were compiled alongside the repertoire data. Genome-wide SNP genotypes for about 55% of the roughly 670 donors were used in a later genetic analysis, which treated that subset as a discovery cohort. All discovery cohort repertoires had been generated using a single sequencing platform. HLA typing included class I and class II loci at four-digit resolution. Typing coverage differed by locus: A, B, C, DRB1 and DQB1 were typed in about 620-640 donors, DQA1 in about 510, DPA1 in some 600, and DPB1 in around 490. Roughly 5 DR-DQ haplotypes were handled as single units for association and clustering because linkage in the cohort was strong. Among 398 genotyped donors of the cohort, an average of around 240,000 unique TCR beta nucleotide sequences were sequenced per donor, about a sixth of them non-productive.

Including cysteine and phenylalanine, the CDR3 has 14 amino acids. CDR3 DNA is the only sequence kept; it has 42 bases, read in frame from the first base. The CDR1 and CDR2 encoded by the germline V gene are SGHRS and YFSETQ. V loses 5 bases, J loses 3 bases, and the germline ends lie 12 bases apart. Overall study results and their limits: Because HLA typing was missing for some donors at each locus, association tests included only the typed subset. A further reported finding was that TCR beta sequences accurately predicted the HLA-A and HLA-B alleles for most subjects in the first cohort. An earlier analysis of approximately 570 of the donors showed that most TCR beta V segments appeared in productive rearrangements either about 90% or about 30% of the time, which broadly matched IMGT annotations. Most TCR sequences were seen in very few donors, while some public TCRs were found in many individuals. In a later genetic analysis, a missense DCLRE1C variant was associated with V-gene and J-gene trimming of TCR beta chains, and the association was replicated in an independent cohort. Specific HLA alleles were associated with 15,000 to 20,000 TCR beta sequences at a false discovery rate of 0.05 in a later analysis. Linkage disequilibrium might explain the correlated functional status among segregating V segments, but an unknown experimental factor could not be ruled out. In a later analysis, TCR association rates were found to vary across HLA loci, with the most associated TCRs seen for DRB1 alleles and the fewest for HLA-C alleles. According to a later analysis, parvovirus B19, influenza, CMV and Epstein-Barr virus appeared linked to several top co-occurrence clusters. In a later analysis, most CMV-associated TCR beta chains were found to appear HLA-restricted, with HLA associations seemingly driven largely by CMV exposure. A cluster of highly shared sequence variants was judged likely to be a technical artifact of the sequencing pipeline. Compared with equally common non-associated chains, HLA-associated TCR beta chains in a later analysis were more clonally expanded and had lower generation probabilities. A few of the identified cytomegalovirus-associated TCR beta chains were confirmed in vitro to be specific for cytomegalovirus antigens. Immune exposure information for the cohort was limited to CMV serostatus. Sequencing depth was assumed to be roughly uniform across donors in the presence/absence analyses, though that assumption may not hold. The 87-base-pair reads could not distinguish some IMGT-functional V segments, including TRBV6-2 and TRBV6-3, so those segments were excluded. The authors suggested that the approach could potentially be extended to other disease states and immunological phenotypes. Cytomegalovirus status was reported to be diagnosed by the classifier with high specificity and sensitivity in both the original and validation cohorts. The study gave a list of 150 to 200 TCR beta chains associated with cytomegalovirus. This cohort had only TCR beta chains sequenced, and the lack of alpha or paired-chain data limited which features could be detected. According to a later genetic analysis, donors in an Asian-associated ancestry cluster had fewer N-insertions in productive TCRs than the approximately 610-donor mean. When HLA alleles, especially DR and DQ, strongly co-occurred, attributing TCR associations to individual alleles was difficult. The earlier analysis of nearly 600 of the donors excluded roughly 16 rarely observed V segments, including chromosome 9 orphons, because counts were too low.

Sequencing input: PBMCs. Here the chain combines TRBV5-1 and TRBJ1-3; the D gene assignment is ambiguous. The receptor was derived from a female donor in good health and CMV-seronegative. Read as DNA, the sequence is TGCGCCAGCAGTTTGAGTGTCGGTGGAAACACCATATATTTT. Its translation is CASSLSVGGNTIYF.